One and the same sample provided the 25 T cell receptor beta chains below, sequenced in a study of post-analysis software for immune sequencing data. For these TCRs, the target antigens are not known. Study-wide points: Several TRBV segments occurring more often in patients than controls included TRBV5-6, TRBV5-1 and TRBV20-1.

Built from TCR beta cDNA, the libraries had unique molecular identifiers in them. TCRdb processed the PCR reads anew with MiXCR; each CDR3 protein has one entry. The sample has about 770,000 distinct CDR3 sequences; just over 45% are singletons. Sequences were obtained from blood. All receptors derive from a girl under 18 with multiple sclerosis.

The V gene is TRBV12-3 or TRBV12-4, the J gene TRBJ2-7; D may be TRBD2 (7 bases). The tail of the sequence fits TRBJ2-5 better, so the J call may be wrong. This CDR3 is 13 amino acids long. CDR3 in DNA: TGTGCCAGCAGACGTAGGGGGGGGGAGACCCAGTACTTC. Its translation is CASRRRGGETQYF.

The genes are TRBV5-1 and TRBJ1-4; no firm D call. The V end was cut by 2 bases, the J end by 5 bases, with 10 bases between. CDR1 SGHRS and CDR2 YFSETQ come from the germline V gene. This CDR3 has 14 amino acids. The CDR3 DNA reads TGCGCCAGCAGCTTTGATAGACCGAATGAAAAACTGTTTTTT. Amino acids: CASSFDRPNEKLFF.

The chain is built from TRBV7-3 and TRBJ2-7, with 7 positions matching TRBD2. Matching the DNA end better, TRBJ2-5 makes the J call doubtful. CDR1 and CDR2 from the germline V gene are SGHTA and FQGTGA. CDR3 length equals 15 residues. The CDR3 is CASSLSGRAAETQYF. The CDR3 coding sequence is TGTGCCAGCAGCTTAAGTGGGAGGGCCGCCGAGACCCAGTACTTC.

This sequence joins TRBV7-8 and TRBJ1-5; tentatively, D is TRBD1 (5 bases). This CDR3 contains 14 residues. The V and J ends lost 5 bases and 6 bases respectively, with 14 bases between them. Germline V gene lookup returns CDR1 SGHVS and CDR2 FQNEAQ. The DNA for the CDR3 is TGTGCCAGCAGCCGCCGGGACGTGAGTCAGCCCCAGCATTTT. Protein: CASSRRDVSQPQHF.

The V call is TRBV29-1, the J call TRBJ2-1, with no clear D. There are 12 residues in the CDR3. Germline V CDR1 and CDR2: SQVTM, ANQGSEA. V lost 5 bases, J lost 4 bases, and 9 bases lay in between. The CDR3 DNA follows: TGCAGCGTTCGGTACTCATACAATGAGCAGTTCTTC. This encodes CSVRYSYNEQFF.

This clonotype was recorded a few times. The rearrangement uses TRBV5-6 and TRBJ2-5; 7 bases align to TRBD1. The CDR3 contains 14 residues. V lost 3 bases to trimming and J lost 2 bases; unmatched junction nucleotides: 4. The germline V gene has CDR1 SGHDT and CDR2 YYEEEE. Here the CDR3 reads CASSWGRGQETQYF. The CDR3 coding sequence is TGTGCCAGCAGCTGGGGCAGGGGGCAAGAGACCCAGTACTTC.

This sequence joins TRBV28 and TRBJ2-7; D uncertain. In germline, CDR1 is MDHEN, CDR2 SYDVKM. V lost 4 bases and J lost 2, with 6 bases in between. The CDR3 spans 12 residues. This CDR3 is CASSYWAYEQYF. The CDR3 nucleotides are TGTGCCAGCAGTTATTGGGCCTACGAGCAGTACTTC.

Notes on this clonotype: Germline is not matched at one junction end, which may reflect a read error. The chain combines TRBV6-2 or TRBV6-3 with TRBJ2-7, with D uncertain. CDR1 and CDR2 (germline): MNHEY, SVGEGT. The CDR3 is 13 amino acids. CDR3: CAGSTGALGEQYF. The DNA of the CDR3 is TGTGCCGGCAGTACCGGAGCTCTGGGGGAGCAGTACTTC.

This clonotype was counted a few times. The CDR3: CASTSGRQNEQFF. As DNA, the CDR3 is TGTGCCAGCACGAGCGGGAGGCAGAATGAGCAGTTCTTC. The chain has TRBV12-3 or TRBV12-4 and TRBJ2-1, with 9 positions matching TRBD2. After removal of 7 bases from V and 7 bases from J, the junction contained 5 bases not matched to a gene. CDR3 size: 13 residues.

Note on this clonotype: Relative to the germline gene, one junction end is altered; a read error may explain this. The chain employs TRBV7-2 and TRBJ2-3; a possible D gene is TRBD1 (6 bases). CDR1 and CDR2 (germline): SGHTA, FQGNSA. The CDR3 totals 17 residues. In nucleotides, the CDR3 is TGTGCCGGCAGCTTAGTTGGGTCACAGGGTAGCACAGATACGCAGTATTTT. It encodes CAGSLVGSQGSTDTQYF.

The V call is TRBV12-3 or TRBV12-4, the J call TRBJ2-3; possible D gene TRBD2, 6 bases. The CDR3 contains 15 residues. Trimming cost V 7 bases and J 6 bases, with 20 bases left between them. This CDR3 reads CASTSGDSRGDTQYF. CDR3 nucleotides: TGTGCCAGCACGAGTGGAGACTCGCGGGGCGATACGCAGTATTTT.

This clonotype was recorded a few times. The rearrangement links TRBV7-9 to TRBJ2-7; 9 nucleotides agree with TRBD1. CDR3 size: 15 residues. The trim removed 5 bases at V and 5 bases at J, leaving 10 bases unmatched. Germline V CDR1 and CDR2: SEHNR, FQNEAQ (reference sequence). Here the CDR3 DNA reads TGTGCCAGCAGCCTCACCGGGACAGGGTACCACGAGCAGTACTTC. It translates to CASSLTGTGYHEQYF.

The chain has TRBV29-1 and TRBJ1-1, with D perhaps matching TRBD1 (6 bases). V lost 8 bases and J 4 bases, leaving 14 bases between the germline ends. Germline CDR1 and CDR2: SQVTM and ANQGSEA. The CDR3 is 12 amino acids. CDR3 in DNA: TGCAGCTTTGCCGAGGGGGGCACTGAAGCTTTCTTT. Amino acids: CSFAEGGTEAFF.

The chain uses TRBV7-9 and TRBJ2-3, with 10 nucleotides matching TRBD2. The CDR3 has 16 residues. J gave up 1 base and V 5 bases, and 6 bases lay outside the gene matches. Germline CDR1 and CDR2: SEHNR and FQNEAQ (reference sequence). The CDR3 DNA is TGTGCCAGCAGCCCCTGGACTAGCGGTGGCACAGATACGCAGTATTTT. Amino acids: CASSPWTSGGTDTQYF.

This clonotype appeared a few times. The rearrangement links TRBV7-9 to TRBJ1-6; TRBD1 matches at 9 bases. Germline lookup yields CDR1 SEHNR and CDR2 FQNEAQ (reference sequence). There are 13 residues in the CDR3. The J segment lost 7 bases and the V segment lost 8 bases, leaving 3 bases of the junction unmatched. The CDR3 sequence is CASLGTGNSPLHF. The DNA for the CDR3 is TGTGCCAGCCTCGGGACAGGGAATTCACCCCTCCACTTT.

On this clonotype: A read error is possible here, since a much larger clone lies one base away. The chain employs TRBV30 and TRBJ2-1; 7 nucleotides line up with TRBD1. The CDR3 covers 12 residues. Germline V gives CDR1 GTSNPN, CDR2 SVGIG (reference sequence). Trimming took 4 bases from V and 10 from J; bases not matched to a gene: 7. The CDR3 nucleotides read TGTGCCTGGAAACAGGGGACCTACGAGCAGTTCTTC. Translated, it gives CAWKQGTYEQFF.

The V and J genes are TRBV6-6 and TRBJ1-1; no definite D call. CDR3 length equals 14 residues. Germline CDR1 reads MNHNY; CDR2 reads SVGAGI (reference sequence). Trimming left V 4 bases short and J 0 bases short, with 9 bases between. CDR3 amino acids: CASSSTDMNTEAFF. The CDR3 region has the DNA TGTGCCAGCAGTTCAACAGACATGAACACTGAAGCTTTCTTT.

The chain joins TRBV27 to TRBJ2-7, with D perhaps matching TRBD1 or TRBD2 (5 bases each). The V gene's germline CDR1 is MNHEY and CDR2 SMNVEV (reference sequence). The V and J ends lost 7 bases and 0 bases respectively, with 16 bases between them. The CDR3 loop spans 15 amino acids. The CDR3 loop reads CASKTAAGTSYEQYF. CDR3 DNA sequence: TGTGCCAGCAAAACAGCGGCAGGGACCTCCTACGAGCAGTACTTC.

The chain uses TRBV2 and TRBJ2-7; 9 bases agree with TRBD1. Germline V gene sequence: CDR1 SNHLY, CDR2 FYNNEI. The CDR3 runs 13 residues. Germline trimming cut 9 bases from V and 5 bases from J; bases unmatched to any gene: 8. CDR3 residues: CASGQGIKNEQYF. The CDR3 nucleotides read TGTGCCAGTGGACAGGGGATAAAGAACGAGCAGTACTTC.

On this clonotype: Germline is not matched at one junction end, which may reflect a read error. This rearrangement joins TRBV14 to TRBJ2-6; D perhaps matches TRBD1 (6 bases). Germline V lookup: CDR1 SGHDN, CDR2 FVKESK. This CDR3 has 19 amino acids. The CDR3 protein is CASSQVRDKALAGANVRTF. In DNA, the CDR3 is TGTGCCAGCAGCCAAGTTCGGGACAAGGCCCTCGCCGGGGCCAACGTCCGGACTTTC.

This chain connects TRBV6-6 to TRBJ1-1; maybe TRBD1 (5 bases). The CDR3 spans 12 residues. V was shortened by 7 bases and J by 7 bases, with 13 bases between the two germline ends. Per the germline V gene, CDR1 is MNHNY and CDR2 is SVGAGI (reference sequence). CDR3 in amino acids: CASTKGGGEAFF. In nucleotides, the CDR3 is TGTGCCAGCACCAAGGGCGGGGGTGAAGCTTTCTTT.

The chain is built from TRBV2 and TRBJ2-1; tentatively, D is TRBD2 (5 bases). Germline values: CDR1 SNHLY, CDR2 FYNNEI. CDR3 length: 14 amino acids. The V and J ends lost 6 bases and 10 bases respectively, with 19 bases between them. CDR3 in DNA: TGTGCCAGCAGGAAAGACTACCAATTCTACGAGCAGTTCTTC. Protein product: CASRKDYQFYEQFF.

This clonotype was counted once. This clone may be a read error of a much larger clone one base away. Here the CDR3 reads CSVVTGTYGQYF. The CDR3 DNA is TGCAGCGTTGTCACAGGGACCTACGGGCAGTACTTC. V gene TRBV29-1 combines with J gene TRBJ2-7; D is perhaps TRBD1 (6 bases). CDR3 length: 12 residues. Germline assignment: CDR1 SQVTM and CDR2 ANQGSEA.

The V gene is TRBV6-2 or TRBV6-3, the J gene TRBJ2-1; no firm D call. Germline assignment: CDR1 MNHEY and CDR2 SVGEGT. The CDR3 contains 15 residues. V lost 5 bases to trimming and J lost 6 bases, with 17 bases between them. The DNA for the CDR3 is TGTGCCAGCAGTGAGGTGGCCCAACCGCTCAATGAGCAGTTCTTC. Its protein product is CASSEVAQPLNEQFF.

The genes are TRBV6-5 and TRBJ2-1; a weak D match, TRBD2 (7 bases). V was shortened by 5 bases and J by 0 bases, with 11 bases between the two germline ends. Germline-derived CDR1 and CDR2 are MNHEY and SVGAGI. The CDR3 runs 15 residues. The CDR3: CASSRGAASYNEQFF. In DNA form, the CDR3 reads TGTGCCAGCAGTCGGGGGGCGGCCTCCTACAATGAGCAGTTCTTC.